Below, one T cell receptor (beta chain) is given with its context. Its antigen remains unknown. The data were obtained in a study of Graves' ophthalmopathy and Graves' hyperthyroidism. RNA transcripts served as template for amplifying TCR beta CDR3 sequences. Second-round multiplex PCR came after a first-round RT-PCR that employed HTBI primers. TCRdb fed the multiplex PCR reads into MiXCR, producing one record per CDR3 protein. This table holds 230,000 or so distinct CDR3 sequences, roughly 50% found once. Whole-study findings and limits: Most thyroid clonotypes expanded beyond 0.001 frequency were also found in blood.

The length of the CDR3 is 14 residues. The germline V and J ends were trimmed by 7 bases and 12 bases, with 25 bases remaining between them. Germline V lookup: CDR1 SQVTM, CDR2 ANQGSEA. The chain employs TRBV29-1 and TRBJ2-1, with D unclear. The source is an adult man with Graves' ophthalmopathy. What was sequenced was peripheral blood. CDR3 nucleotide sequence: TGCAGCGCCCGTGAGGAGTACTTCGACGATGGGCAGTTCTTC. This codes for CSAREEYFDDGQFF.